This T cell receptor (beta chain) was sequenced in a study of cytomegalovirus exposure and HLA in healthy donors. Study-wide findings and caveats: Generally TCR sequences proved uncommon, though certain public TCRs appeared in numerous donors.

Notes on this clone: The antigen is not known.

Amplification used 60 Vbeta primers and 13 Jbeta primers. Data came from immunoSEQ multiplex PCR; TCRdb stores just in-frame clones and leaves some out. The sample contains 150,000 to 200,000 clones, approximately 65% of which appear only once. The material sequenced was PBMCs. This sequence was found in a man in his forties in good health and CMV-seronegative.

The CDR3 coding sequence is TGCGCCAGCAGCTTGGAGACTAGCGGTTACAATGAGCAGTTCTTC. It is translated as CASSLETSGYNEQFF. This chain uses TRBV5-1 with TRBJ2-1, with 9 bases matching TRBD2. The CDR3 has 15 amino acids. With 0 bases clipped from V and 4 bases from J, the junction kept 2 bases outside the gene matches. Looked up from germline, CDR1 is SGHRS and CDR2 is YFSETQ.